This TCR beta chain was recovered during a study of blood T cell repertoires in COVID-19. The overall study: Donors in the United States, Italy and Spain gave samples during acute or convalescent COVID-19.

V lost 7 bases to trimming and J lost 3 bases, with 9 bases between them. The CDR3 extends over 12 amino acids. Germline V gives CDR1 SNHLY, CDR2 FYNNEI. This clone was seen only a few times. Original methodology: Estimation of nucleated cell counts relied on the amplification of reference gene primers. Assay used: immunoSEQ multiplex PCR; TCRdb lists only in-frame clones, some missing. The DNA gave D and trimming, while V, J and clone size come from that table. The profile covers some 150,000 clones, with 75% to 85% appearing a single time and under 3% taken by the ten largest. This receptor was identified in a man aged 50-60 years with acute or convalescent COVID-19. The chain employs TRBV2 and TRBJ2-5; possibly TRBD2 for D (5 bases). The sequenced material came from peripheral blood. CDR3 coding DNA: TGTGCCAGCATAAAACTAGAAGAGACCCAGTACTTC. This encodes CASIKLEETQYF.